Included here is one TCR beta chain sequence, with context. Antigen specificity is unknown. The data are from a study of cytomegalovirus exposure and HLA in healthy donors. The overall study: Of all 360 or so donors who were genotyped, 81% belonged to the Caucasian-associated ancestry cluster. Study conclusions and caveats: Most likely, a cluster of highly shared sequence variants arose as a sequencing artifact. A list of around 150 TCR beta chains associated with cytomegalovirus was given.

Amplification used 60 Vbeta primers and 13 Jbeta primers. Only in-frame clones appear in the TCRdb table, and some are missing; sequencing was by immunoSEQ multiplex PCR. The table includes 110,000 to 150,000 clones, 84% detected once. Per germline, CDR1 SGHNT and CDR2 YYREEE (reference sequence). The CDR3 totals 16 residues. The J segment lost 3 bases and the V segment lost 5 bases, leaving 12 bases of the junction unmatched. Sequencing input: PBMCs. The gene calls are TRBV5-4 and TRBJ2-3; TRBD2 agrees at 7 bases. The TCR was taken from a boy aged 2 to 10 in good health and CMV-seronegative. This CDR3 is CASRSRDGGGTDTQYF. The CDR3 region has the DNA TGTGCCAGCAGATCCCGGGACGGCGGGGGAACAGATACGCAGTATTTT.